Listed here is a single T cell receptor (beta chain). The sample comes from a study of cytomegalovirus exposure and HLA in healthy donors. The PCR contained 60 Vbeta and 13 Jbeta primers. The table came from immunoSEQ multiplex PCR; TCRdb's copy has only in-frame clones and leaves some out. The sample yields approximately 150,000 clones, about 80% seen once. After removal of 3 bases from V and 1 base from J, the junction contained 4 bases not matched to a gene. CDR1 is SGHKS and CDR2 is YYEKEE in the germline V gene (reference sequence). CDR3 length: 16 amino acids. This receptor was identified in a woman in her 40s in good health and CMV-seronegative. This rearrangement joins TRBV5-5 to TRBJ2-2; 9 bases agree with TRBD2. The sequenced sample was PBMCs. The CDR3 sequence: CASSSGLAKNTGELFF. The CDR3 nucleotides are TGTGCCAGCAGCTCAGGACTAGCGAAGAACACCGGGGAGCTGTTTTTT.